Below, one T cell receptor beta chain is given with its context. The record originates from a study of CD8 T cells in ankylosing spondylitis. In TCRdb, the 5' RACE reads were re-called with MiXCR into one record per CDR3 protein. Among 340,000 or so distinct CDR3 sequences listed, about 15% were seen once. This TCR derives from a male donor with ankylosing spondylitis or in good health (not recorded which). Sequenced material: blood, either unsorted or a sorted T cell fraction (not recorded which).

The CDR3 DNA reads as TGCGCCAGCAGCTCCTGGACAGTCTCTAGCACAGATACGCAGTATTTT. Translating it yields CASSSWTVSSTDTQYF. The chain links TRBV5-1 to TRBJ2-3; D is possibly TRBD1 (6 bases). Germline values: CDR1 SGHRS, CDR2 YFSETQ. This CDR3 has 16 residues. Trimming left V 3 bases short and J 0 bases short, with 14 bases between. Combining the CDR3 with reference TRBV5-1 and TRBJ2-3 gives the whole variable domain KAGVTQTPRYLIKTRGQQVTLSCSPISGHRSVSWYQQTPGQGLQFLFEYFSETQRNKGNFPGRFSGRQFSNSRSEMNVSTLELGDSALYLCASSSWTVSSTDTQYFGPGTRLTVL.